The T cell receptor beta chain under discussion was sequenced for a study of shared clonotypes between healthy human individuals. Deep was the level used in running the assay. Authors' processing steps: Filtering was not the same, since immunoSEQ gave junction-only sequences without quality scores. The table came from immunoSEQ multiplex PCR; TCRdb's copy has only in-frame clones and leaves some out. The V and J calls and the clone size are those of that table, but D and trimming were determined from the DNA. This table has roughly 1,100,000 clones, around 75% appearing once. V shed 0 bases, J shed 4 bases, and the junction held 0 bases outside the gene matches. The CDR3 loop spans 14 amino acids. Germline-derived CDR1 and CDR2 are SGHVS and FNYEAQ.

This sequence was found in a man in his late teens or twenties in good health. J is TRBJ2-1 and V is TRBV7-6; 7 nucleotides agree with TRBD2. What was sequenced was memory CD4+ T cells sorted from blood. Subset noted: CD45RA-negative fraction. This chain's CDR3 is CASSLAGGYNEQFF. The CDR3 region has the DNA TGTGCCAGCAGCTTAGCGGGAGGGTACAATGAGCAGTTCTTC.